A selection of T cell receptor beta chains follows, all from one sample in a study of blood T cell repertoires in COVID-19. Sequencing used immunoSEQ multiplex PCR; TCRdb keeps in-frame clones, though not all of them. In the table there are around 250,000 clones, more than 70% of which are singletons. Sequencing was performed on peripheral blood. The origin of the receptors is a man older than 75 with acute or convalescent COVID-19. The CDR3 runs from the conserved cysteine through the conserved F or W. Only part of the rows carry a size: once, few, many, or a class if the clone is expanded.

V,size,J,CDR3
TRBV6-1,-,TRBJ1-6,CASSDTDNSPLHF
TRBV28,-,TRBJ2-3,CASSSPGQGARGTDTQYF
TRBV6-5,-,TRBJ2-2,CASSYSTGGAGELFF
TRBV7-2,-,TRBJ2-2,CASSSRLAGGLTTGELFF
TRBV18,-,TRBJ2-1,CASSPKLAVSYNEQFF
TRBV15,-,TRBJ1-5,CATSRDRLTSNQPQHF
TRBV18,-,TRBJ2-7,CASSPGPGGEQYF
TRBV27,-,TRBJ2-6,CASTAGTGANVLTF
TRBV5-1,-,TRBJ2-5,CASSLAGSGGPSRETQYF
TRBV28,-,TRBJ2-1,CASSFRDQQFF
TRBV7-2,-,TRBJ2-7,CASSSRQGTYEQYF
TRBV10-3,-,TRBJ2-3,CAISNTGSTDTQYF
TRBV15,-,TRBJ2-7,CATSRRAGGTYEQYF
TRBV19,once,TRBJ2-7,CASSVAWREDYEQYF
TRBV7-2,-,TRBJ2-1,CASSLVGGGAYNEQFF
TRBV6-4,-,TRBJ1-1,CASPFILTEAFF
TRBV2,once,TRBJ2-1,CASSAGLSSYNEQFF
TRBV2,-,TRBJ1-6,CASRGGTGPNSPLHF
TRBV3-1/TRBV3-2,once,TRBJ2-7,CASSHDEQYF
TRBV30,-,TRBJ1-5,CAWNSPGGRDQPQHF
TRBV5-1,-,TRBJ2-1,CASSTGLAGGPGNEQFF